Below are 30 T cell receptor beta chains sequenced from a single sample in a study of blood T cells in healthy people across ages. Sample-barcoded 5' priming and a J-beta primer mix drove a second PCR of roughly 7 to 11 cycles. TCRdb itself ran the 5' RACE reads through MiXCR, one entry per CDR3 protein. The sample has 650,000 to 700,000 distinct CDR3 sequences, 40% to 65% seen once. Material for sequencing was blood. These receptors were obtained from a woman older than 75 in good health.

This clonotype was seen many times. The CDR3 reads CASRREGGNNEQFF. CDR3 coding DNA: TGTGCCAGCAGGAGGGAAGGGGGGAACAATGAGCAGTTCTTC. The rearrangement links TRBV2 to TRBJ2-1, with D tentatively TRBD1 or TRBD2 (6 bases each). Per the germline V gene, CDR1 is SNHLY and CDR2 is FYNNEI. There are 14 residues in the CDR3. The V and J ends lost 6 bases and 5 bases respectively, with 14 bases between them.

This rearrangement joins TRBV6-5 to TRBJ2-2, with D possibly being TRBD2 (6 bases). Germline CDR1 and CDR2: MNHEY and SVGAGI. The CDR3 runs 16 residues. With 0 bases removed from V and 0 bases from J, the gap between germline ends came to 8 bases. The DNA of the CDR3 is TGTGCCAGCAGTTACTCGCGGGGTCCGAACACCGGGGAGCTGTTTTTT. It codes for CASSYSRGPNTGELFF.

With regard to this clonotype: One base away lies a much larger clone, so this may be a sequencing read error. The chain recombines TRBV2 with TRBJ2-1, with 9 bases lining up with TRBD1. After removal of 5 bases from V and 10 bases from J, the junction contained 21 bases not matched to a gene. The CDR3 has 18 amino acids. In germline, CDR1 is SNHLY, CDR2 FYNNEI. The DNA for the CDR3 is TGTGCCAGCAGTCCTGGGTCCTCGGGACAGGGACGGTCCTACGAGCAGTTCTTC. Translation: CASSPGSSGQGRSYEQFF.

About this clonotype itself: A much larger clone is a single base away; this may be a read error. The genes are TRBV20-1 and TRBJ2-5, with a possible D match to TRBD2 (5 bases). Germline V gene data show CDR1 as DFQATT and CDR2 as SNEGSKA (reference sequence). The CDR3 length is 13 residues. The CDR3 spells CREGRALYNEQYF. In DNA, the CDR3 is TGCAGGGAAGGGCGGGCCCTCTACAATGAGCAGTACTTC.

Comment on this clonotype: This may arise from a read error, as a much more abundant clone is one base away. The chain couples TRBV7-2 to TRBJ2-1; 13 bases align to TRBD2. CDR1 SGHTA and CDR2 FQGNSA come from the germline V gene. The V segment lost 8 bases and the J segment 8 bases; nucleotides outside the gene matches: 9. CDR3 length: 15 amino acids. The CDR3 here is CASGSRLAGGYEQFF. The CDR3 nucleotides are TGTGCCAGCGGCTCCCGACTAGCGGGGGGCTATGAGCAGTTCTTC. Full variable domain (missing parts from reference TRBV7-2 and TRBJ2-1): GAGVSQSPSNKVTEKGKDVELRCDPISGHTALYWYRQSLGQGLEFLIYFQGNSAPDKSGLPSDRFSAERTGGSVSTLTIQRTQQEDSAVYLCASGSRLAGGYEQFFGPGTRLTVL.

The CDR3 DNA reads TGCAGTGCTAGAGTCCGGGCGGGGGTATTACAAGAGACCCAGTACTTC. Amino acid sequence: CSARVRAGVLQETQYF. The chain recombines TRBV20-1 with TRBJ2-5, with 7 bases that match TRBD2. Germline values: CDR1 DFQATT, CDR2 SNEGSKA (reference sequence). Germline trimming cut 1 base from V and 2 bases from J; bases unmatched to any gene: 10. There are 16 residues in the CDR3.

The rearrangement joins TRBV4-1 to TRBJ2-1; the match to TRBD1 covers 9 bases. The CDR3 contains 14 residues. Germline values: CDR1 MGHRA, CDR2 YSYEKL. Trimming cost V 1 base and J 8 bases; bases outside gene matches: 3. DNA of the CDR3: TGCGCCAGCAGCCAAGGACAGGGGGTTTATGAGCAGTTCTTC. This translates into CASSQGQGVYEQFF.

This chain uses TRBV7-9 with TRBJ2-7; possible D gene TRBD1, 5 bases. The J call is doubtful: the DNA matches TRBJ2-5 better. CDR3 size: 16 residues. Germline-derived CDR1 and CDR2 are SEHNR and FQNEAQ (reference sequence). CDR3 loop: CASSYSHRKGQETQYF. The CDR3 DNA follows: TGTGCCAGCAGCTACTCACACAGGAAGGGGCAAGAGACCCAGTACTTC.

This clonotype has a single count. This chain connects TRBV9 to TRBJ1-2, with TRBD1 matching 7 bases. The junction had 5 bases not matched to a gene; V was cut back by 3 bases and J by 6 bases. CDR3 length equals 13 residues. CDR1 is SGDLS and CDR2 is YYNGEE in the germline V gene. The CDR3 DNA sequence: TGTGCCAGCAGCGACGACAGGGAGGATGGCTACACCTTC. It yields the protein CASSDDREDGYTF.

This clonotype showed up just once. This could be a read error, since a much larger clone is one nucleotide away. V usage is TRBV7-2 and J usage is TRBJ2-7; 7 bases map to TRBD1. The DNA end lines up better with TRBJ2-5; the J call may be wrong. The CDR3 is made up of 14 amino acids. The germline V gene has CDR1 SGHTA and CDR2 FQGNSA. The CDR3 here is CANSFDRAKETQYF. The CDR3 region has the DNA TGTGCCAACAGCTTTGACAGGGCCAAAGAGACCCAGTACTTC.

In this sample, this clonotype turned up a few times. V gene TRBV20-1 combines with J gene TRBJ2-7, with D perhaps matching TRBD2 (6 bases). The V gene lost 7 bases and the J gene lost 4 bases, with 17 bases spanning the gap. The CDR3 covers 13 residues. Looked up from germline, CDR1 is DFQATT and CDR2 is SNEGSKA (reference sequence). CDR3 sequence: CSGGVGKRYEQYF. DNA of the CDR3: TGCAGTGGGGGGGTCGGTAAAAGGTACGAGCAGTACTTC.

J is TRBJ2-3 and V is TRBV5-6, with a possible D match to TRBD1 (7 bases). The V and J ends lost 3 bases and 2 bases respectively, with 13 bases between them. This CDR3 contains 15 residues. Germline CDR1 reads SGHDT; CDR2 reads YYEEEE. The CDR3 spells CASSCAGQNTDTQYF. The DNA for the CDR3 is TGTGCCAGCAGCTGTGCGGGACAGAACACAGATACGCAGTATTTT. The full variable domain, with the rest looked up from reference TRBV5-6 and TRBJ2-3, is DAGVTQSPTHLIKTRGQQVTLRCSPKSGHDTVSWYQQALGQGPQFIFQYYEEEERQRGNFPDRFSGHQFPNYSSELNVNALLLGDSALYLCASSCAGQNTDTQYFGPGTRLTVL.

The chain links TRBV2 to TRBJ2-1, with 10 nucleotides matching TRBD2. This CDR3 is 15 amino acids long. In germline, CDR1 is SNHLY, CDR2 FYNNEI. V lost 4 bases and J lost 3; bases outside the gene matches: 3. CDR3 nucleotides: TGTGCCAGCAGTGCGCAGCGGGGGGGCTACAATGAGCAGTTCTTC. Protein product: CASSAQRGGYNEQFF.

The sample holds a few counts of this clonotype. J is TRBJ1-2 and V is TRBV14; D is perhaps TRBD1 (5 bases). Deletions cut 4 bases from V and 8 bases from J, with 17 bases between. The CDR3 has 14 amino acids. Germline V gene lookup returns CDR1 SGHDN and CDR2 FVKESK. CDR3 protein: CASSPRNGGWGYTF. The DNA for the CDR3 is TGTGCCAGCAGCCCCCGGAACGGGGGATGGGGCTACACCTTC.

For this clonotype: One junction end does not reproduce the germline sequence, and a read error may be involved. The V and J genes are TRBV13 and TRBJ1-2; D possibly corresponds to TRBD1 (6 bases). The CDR3 has 15 residues. CDR1 is PRHDT, CDR2 FYEKMQ, per germline (reference sequence). The CDR3 coding sequence is TGTGCCAGCAGCTCCAGGGGTTCGACCAACTATGGCTGCACCTTC. It is translated as CASSSRGSTNYGCTF.

As to this clonotype: Germline is not matched at one junction end, which may reflect a read error. The CDR3 nucleotides read TGTGCCAGCAGGATAGCGGGGGGGCAGGAAAGCTCCGACGAGCAGTACTTC. It yields the protein CASRIAGGQESSDEQYF. The chain employs TRBV28 and TRBJ2-7; 11 nucleotides agree with TRBD2. There are 17 residues in the CDR3. CDR1 and CDR2 (germline): MDHEN, SYDVKM. Full variable domain (missing parts from reference TRBV28 and TRBJ2-7): DVKVTQSSRYLVKRTGEKVFLECVQDMDHENMFWYRQDPGLGLRLIYFSYDVKMKEKGDIPEGYSVSREKKERFSLILESASTNQTSMYLCASRIAGGQESSDEQYFGPGTRLTVT.

In this sample, this clonotype turned up many times. The chain uses TRBV4-1 and TRBJ2-3, with no clear D. V was trimmed by 0 bases and J by 10 bases, leaving 14 bases between them. CDR1 and CDR2 (germline): MGHRA, YSYEKL. The CDR3 is 14 residues long. CDR3 nucleotides: TGCGCCAGCAGCCAAGATCTGCGCTCTTCCTCGCAGTATTTT. Protein sequence: CASSQDLRSSSQYF.

V and J are TRBV5-5 and TRBJ2-4, with D possibly TRBD1 on 6 matching bases. Trimming pared 4 bases from V and 9 bases from J, leaving 14 bases between. The germline CDR1 and CDR2 sequences are SGHKS and YYEKEE (reference sequence). The CDR3 loop spans 13 amino acids. The chain's CDR3 is CASSTTGSSIQYF. DNA for the CDR3: TGTGCCAGCAGCACGACAGGATCGAGCATTCAGTACTTC.

This clonotype was counted ten times or more. The V gene is TRBV7-2, the J gene TRBJ2-7, with 7 bases identical to TRBD1. J lost 5 bases, V lost 4 bases, and 5 bases had no gene match. The CDR3 has 13 amino acids. Germline-derived CDR1 and CDR2 are SGHTA and FQGNSA. The CDR3 DNA is TGTGCCAGCAGCTCCAACAGGGGTGACGAGCAGTACTTC. Its protein is CASSSNRGDEQYF.

A word on this clonotype: A much larger clone is a single base away; this may be a read error. This rearrangement joins TRBV6-6 to TRBJ2-7; D tentatively fits TRBD1 or TRBD2 (5 bases each). Trimming removed 6 bases from V and 7 bases from J, with 19 bases in between. The length of the CDR3 is 14 residues. Germline V gene sequence: CDR1 MNHNY, CDR2 SVGAGI (reference sequence). CDR3 in DNA: TGTGCCAGCAGGCCCGGGGCACCTTACAATGAGCAGTACTTC. It yields the protein CASRPGAPYNEQYF.

This clonotype came up once. A much larger clone differs from this one at a single base, so this may be a read error. The rearrangement uses TRBV7-2 and TRBJ2-7, with TRBD1 matching 10 bases. The CDR3 contains 15 residues. V was clipped by 5 bases and J by 7 bases; unmatched bases: 11. The germline V gene encodes CDR1 SGHTA and CDR2 FQGNSA. The CDR3 coding sequence is TGTGCCAGCAGCCCCGACAGGGGGCATGGCAATGAGCAGTACTTC. This sequence encodes CASSPDRGHGNEQYF.

The chain has TRBV15 and TRBJ1-2; TRBD1 agrees at 9 bases. Germline loops: CDR1 LNHNV, CDR2 YYDKDF (reference sequence). The CDR3 consists of 14 residues. The ends lost 3 bases at V and 3 bases at J; junction bases unmatched: 2. The CDR3 reads CATSRDRGDYGYTF. The CDR3, as DNA: TGTGCCACCAGCAGGGACAGGGGTGACTATGGCTACACCTTC.

This chain connects TRBV9 to TRBJ2-7; no reliable D call. V was cut by 4 bases and J by 3 bases, with 11 bases left in between. The CDR3 covers 13 residues. CDR1 is SGDLS, CDR2 YYNGEE, per germline. The CDR3 bases are TGTGCCAGCAGCCCAGACGCACTCTACGAGCAGTACTTC. Its protein product is CASSPDALYEQYF. The complete variable domain, with remaining parts taken from reference TRBV9 and TRBJ2-7, reads DSGVTQTPKHLITATGQRVTLRCSPRSGDLSVYWYQQSLDQGLQFLIQYYNGEERAKGNILERFSAQQFPDLHSELNLSSLELGDSALYFCASSPDALYEQYFGPGTRLTVT.

This chain uses TRBV10-3 with TRBJ2-2; 9 bases fit TRBD1. The CDR3 has 15 residues. Germline V gene data show CDR1 as ENHRY and CDR2 as SYGVKD. V lost 6 bases and J lost 4; bases outside the gene matches: 6. As DNA, the CDR3 is TGTGCCATCAGCAAGGGACAGGGAGGCACCGGGGAGCTGTTTTTT. It yields the protein CAISKGQGGTGELFF.

This clonotype came up many times. At one end the junction does not follow the germline gene, possibly because of a read error. The chain recombines TRBV5-1 with TRBJ2-5; 7 nucleotides match TRBD2. CDR1 SGHRS and CDR2 YFSETQ come from the germline V gene. This CDR3 is 13 amino acids long. CDR3 amino acids: CASSVAGEETQYF. Written as DNA, the CDR3 is TGTGCCAGCAGTGTCGCGGGGGAAGAGACCCAGTACTTC.

Ten or more counts support this clonotype. The J gene is TRBJ1-2, the V gene TRBV12-3 or TRBV12-4; the D gene is possibly TRBD1 (6 bases). The CDR3 has 14 amino acids. V was shortened by 7 bases and J by 7 bases, with 19 bases between the two germline ends. Here the CDR3 DNA reads TGTGCCAGCACCCTGGACAGACGGAGTAGTGGCTACACCTTC. It codes for CASTLDRRSSGYTF.

This clonotype was seen repeatedly, ten times or more. J is TRBJ2-7 and V is TRBV28; 11 bases are shared with TRBD1. This CDR3 has 16 residues. Losses at the gene ends were 2 bases for V and 3 bases for J; bases not matched to a gene: 6. CDR1 MDHEN and CDR2 SYDVKM come from the germline V gene. This CDR3 is CASSLRPGQGGYEQYF. CDR3 nucleotide sequence: TGTGCCAGCAGTTTACGACCGGGACAGGGGGGCTACGAGCAGTACTTC. The variable domain in full, completed from reference TRBV28 and TRBJ2-7, reads DVKVTQSSRYLVKRTGEKVFLECVQDMDHENMFWYRQDPGLGLRLIYFSYDVKMKEKGDIPEGYSVSREKKERFSLILESASTNQTSMYLCASSLRPGQGGYEQYFGPGTRLTVT.

This clonotype was recorded only once. This chain joins TRBV7-2 and TRBJ2-1; D gene uncertain. Germline loops: CDR1 SGHTA, CDR2 FQGNSA. This CDR3 has 13 residues. Trimming took off 0 bases at V and 9 bases at J, with 9 bases between the two ends. As DNA, the CDR3 is TGTGCCAGCAGCTTAGCGGCGGAAAGTGAGCAGTTCTTC. Its protein is CASSLAAESEQFF. Based on the CDR3 plus reference TRBV7-2 and TRBJ2-1, the full variable domain is GAGVSQSPSNKVTEKGKDVELRCDPISGHTALYWYRQSLGQGLEFLIYFQGNSAPDKSGLPSDRFSAERTGGSVSTLTIQRTQQEDSAVYLCASSLAAESEQFFGPGTRLTVL.

This clonotype was picked up one time. The chain carries TRBV14 and TRBJ1-2, with TRBD1 as a possible D gene (6 bases). The CDR3 runs 14 residues. The V gene lost 1 base and the J gene lost 6 bases, with 12 bases spanning the gap. The germline gives CDR1 SGHDN, CDR2 FVKESK. CDR3 nucleotides: TGTGCCAGCAGCCAAGGGGCAGGGGATCATGGCTACACCTTC. Translation gives CASSQGAGDHGYTF.

This chain joins TRBV4-3 and TRBJ1-1; possibly TRBD1 for D (5 bases). V lost 1 base and J lost 9, with 12 bases in between. The CDR3 is 13 residues long. CDR1 and CDR2 from the germline V gene are LGHNA and YSLEER. CDR3 bases: TGCGCCAGCAGCCAAGGGGGCCAAGGGCAAGCTTTCTTT. This gives the protein CASSQGGQGQAFF.